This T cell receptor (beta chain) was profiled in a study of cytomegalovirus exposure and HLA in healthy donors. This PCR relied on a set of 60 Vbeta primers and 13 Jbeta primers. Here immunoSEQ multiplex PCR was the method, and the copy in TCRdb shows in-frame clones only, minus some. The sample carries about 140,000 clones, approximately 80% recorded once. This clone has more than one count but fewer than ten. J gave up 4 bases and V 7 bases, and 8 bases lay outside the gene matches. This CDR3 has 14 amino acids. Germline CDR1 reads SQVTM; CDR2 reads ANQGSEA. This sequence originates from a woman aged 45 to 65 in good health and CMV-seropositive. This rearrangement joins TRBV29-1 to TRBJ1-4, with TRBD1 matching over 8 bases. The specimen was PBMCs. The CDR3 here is CSAQSTGVNEKLFF. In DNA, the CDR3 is TGCAGCGCTCAATCGACAGGGGTTAATGAAAAACTGTTTTTT.